These 30 T cell receptor beta chains were sequenced from one sample in a study of T cell changes during pregnancy in multiple sclerosis. Measured with immunoSEQ multiplex PCR; TCRdb has only the in-frame clones, and not every one. The sample holds under 65,000 clones, roughly 90% seen once. Sequences were derived from peripheral blood, sampled in the first trimester of pregnancy. The receptors shown here come from a female donor in good health, enrolled as a control in a pregnancy study.

The chain recombines TRBV11-2 with TRBJ2-1; tentative D call: TRBD2 (7 bases). V was shortened by 3 bases and J by 8 bases, with 23 bases between the two germline ends. Germline assignment: CDR1 SGHAT and CDR2 FQNNGV. The CDR3 loop spans 17 amino acids. CDR3 residues: CASSLGGASLPGDEQFF. As DNA, the CDR3 is TGTGCCAGCAGCTTGGGGGGGGCCAGCTTGCCCGGGGATGAGCAGTTCTTC.

The chain recombines TRBV7-2 with TRBJ2-7; D gene unclear. Germline CDR1 is SGHTA and CDR2 is FQGNSA. V shed 2 bases and J shed 6 bases, with 11 bases lying between them. The CDR3 covers 13 residues. CDR3 protein: CASSLLIESEQYF. DNA for the CDR3: TGTGCCAGCAGCTTATTAATCGAGAGCGAGCAGTACTTC.

The V call is TRBV27, the J call TRBJ2-5, with 10 bases aligning to TRBD1. Germline values: CDR1 MNHEY, CDR2 SMNVEV (reference sequence). V gave up 5 bases and J gave up 6 bases; unmatched junction bases: 15. The CDR3 covers 17 residues. CDR3 nucleotide sequence: TGTGCCAGCAGTCCAAATCCGGGACAGGGGCATACGAAGACCCAGTACTTC. Encoded protein: CASSPNPGQGHTKTQYF.

This chain's CDR3 is CASSFSTDTQYF. The CDR3 DNA sequence: TGTGCCAGCAGCTTTAGCACAGATACGCAGTATTTT. The chain employs TRBV2 and TRBJ2-3; D not resolved. Trimming cost V 6 bases and J 0 bases, with 4 bases left between them. The CDR3 runs to 12 residues. The V gene's germline CDR1 is SNHLY and CDR2 FYNNEI.

The chain has TRBV4-2 and TRBJ2-7, with 8 positions matching TRBD2. The CDR3 has 18 residues. V gave up 1 base and J gave up 4 bases; unmatched junction bases: 15. In germline, CDR1 is LGHNA, CDR2 YNFKEQ. The CDR3 DNA is TGTGCCAGCAGCCAAGTGGGTCTAGCGGGCTACCCATTATACGAGCAGTACTTC. Amino acid sequence: CASSQVGLAGYPLYEQYF.

The gene calls are TRBV7-2 and TRBJ2-2; 12 nucleotides match TRBD2. This CDR3 has 17 amino acids. Germline lookup yields CDR1 SGHTA and CDR2 FQGNSA. Trimming cost V 5 bases and J 7 bases; bases outside gene matches: 11. CDR3 bases: TGTGCCAGCAGCCCCGCGACTAGCGGGAGTGTCTTCGGGGAGCTGTTTTTT. Translating it yields CASSPATSGSVFGELFF.

Note on this clone: The junction shows a germline mismatch at one end, possibly a read error. The CDR3 spells CASSLVRGETQYF. The CDR3 coding sequence is TGTGCTAGCAGCTTAGTACGGGGGGAGACCCAGTACTTC. The rearrangement joins TRBV7-7 to TRBJ2-5; possible D gene TRBD2, 6 bases. This CDR3 spans 13 amino acids. CDR1 is SSHAT, CDR2 FNYEAQ, per germline (reference sequence).

The DNA of the CDR3 is TGCGCCAGCAGCCAAGGGTTAGTCGGAAGAGGTGAAGGAGAGACCCAGTACTTC. Protein: CASSQGLVGRGEGETQYF. The chain joins TRBV4-1 to TRBJ2-5; D unresolved. CDR1 is MGHRA and CDR2 is YSYEKL in the germline V gene. The CDR3 totals 18 residues. V lost 1 base, J lost 4 bases, and 22 bases lay in between.

The gene calls are TRBV29-1 and TRBJ2-1; D gene unclear. The germline V and J ends were trimmed by 5 bases and 4 bases, with 3 bases remaining between them. The CDR3 runs 10 residues. Looked up from germline, CDR1 is SQVTM and CDR2 is ANQGSEA. The CDR3 sequence is CSVQYNEQFF. CDR3 nucleotides: TGCAGCGTTCAGTACAATGAGCAGTTCTTC.

This rearrangement joins TRBV2 to TRBJ1-1; possible D gene TRBD1, 6 bases. This CDR3 contains 15 residues. The ends were cut back, 0 bases at V and 1 base at J, with 9 bases in the middle. Germline lookup yields CDR1 SNHLY and CDR2 FYNNEI. The CDR3 DNA sequence: TGTGCCAGCAGTGAAGCCGGGACACAGAACACTGAAGCTTTCTTT. This encodes CASSEAGTQNTEAFF.

The V and J genes are TRBV7-9 and TRBJ1-5; TRBD1 matches 7 bases. The ends lost 5 bases at V and 2 bases at J; junction bases unmatched: 9. The CDR3 extends over 16 amino acids. The germline CDR1 and CDR2 sequences are SEHNR and FQNEAQ (reference sequence). CDR3 sequence: CASSVGTVGGNQPQHF. CDR3 nucleotide sequence: TGTGCCAGCAGCGTCGGGACAGTCGGCGGCAATCAGCCCCAGCATTTT. The complete variable domain, with remaining parts taken from reference TRBV7-9 and TRBJ1-5, reads DTGVSQNPRHKITKRGQNVTFRCDPISEHNRLYWYRQTLGQGPEFLTYFQNEAQLEKSRLLSDRFSAERPKGSFSTLEIQRTEQGDSAMYLCASSVGTVGGNQPQHFGDGTRLSIL.

The chain has TRBV9 and TRBJ2-1; 8 nucleotides agree with TRBD2. Trimming took 4 bases from V and 8 from J; bases not matched to a gene: 8. Germline V gene sequence: CDR1 SGDLS, CDR2 YYNGEE. CDR3 length equals 14 residues. This CDR3 reads CASSPWTSLDEQFF. CDR3 coding DNA: TGTGCCAGCAGCCCTTGGACTAGCTTGGATGAGCAGTTCTTC.

V and J are TRBV6-5 and TRBJ1-1, with D tentatively TRBD1 (5 bases). CDR1 is MNHEY and CDR2 is SVGAGI in the germline V gene. With 5 bases removed from V and 3 bases from J, the gap between germline ends came to 10 bases. This CDR3 comprises 13 residues. The CDR3 spells CASSTREYTEAFF. The CDR3 coding sequence is TGTGCCAGCAGTACCAGGGAATACACTGAAGCTTTCTTT.

The V call is TRBV5-4, the J call TRBJ2-4, with D hard to call. Trimming took off 3 bases at V and 2 bases at J, with 6 bases between the two ends. This CDR3 is built from 13 residues. Germline CDR1 SGHNT, CDR2 YYREEE (reference sequence). Written as DNA, the CDR3 is TGTGCCAGCAGCTACGACACCAAAAACATTCAGTACTTC. Protein sequence: CASSYDTKNIQYF.

The V gene is TRBV7-9, the J gene TRBJ1-2; 9 bases are a match to TRBD1. The germline CDR1 and CDR2 sequences are SEHNR and FQNEAQ (reference sequence). The CDR3 consists of 13 residues. Trimming removed 6 bases from V and 10 bases from J; junction bases left unmatched: 9. DNA of the CDR3: TGTGCCAGCAGGTCCGGGACAGGGAAATTCTACACCTTC. This gives the protein CASRSGTGKFYTF.

This rearrangement joins TRBV27 to TRBJ1-1, with D maybe TRBD1 (5 bases). The germline V and J ends were trimmed by 8 bases and 1 base, with 14 bases remaining between them. CDR3 length: 14 residues. Per germline, CDR1 MNHEY and CDR2 SMNVEV (reference sequence). Here the CDR3 DNA reads TGTGCCAGCTGGCAAGTAAGGGGGAACACTGAAGCTTTCTTT. This gives the protein CASWQVRGNTEAFF.

The chain employs TRBV6-1 and TRBJ1-2; D gene uncertain. Germline V gives CDR1 MNHNS, CDR2 SASEGT. Between the trimmed V and J ends, which lost 5 bases and 1 base, there was a span of 14 bases. This CDR3 has 15 residues. The CDR3 region has the DNA TGTGCCAGCAGTCAAACCCCAGCGGGTAACTATGGCTACACCTTC. Encoded protein: CASSQTPAGNYGYTF.

J is TRBJ1-2 and V is TRBV27, with 8 nucleotides matching TRBD1. Germline values: CDR1 MNHEY, CDR2 SMNVEV (reference sequence). J was trimmed by 2 bases and V by 0 bases; bases with no gene match: 5. The CDR3 contains 16 residues. CDR3 nucleotide sequence: TGTGCCAGCAGTTTATCGGCACAGGGGGGCAACTATGGCTACACCTTC. This sequence encodes CASSLSAQGGNYGYTF.

This clone appeared once. CDR3 region: CASSLEVRDRVRGWNTEAFF. The CDR3 DNA reads TGCGCCAGCAGCTTGGAAGTCAGGGACAGGGTAAGAGGTTGGAACACTGAAGCTTTCTTT. The chain links TRBV5-1 to TRBJ1-1, with 9 positions matching TRBD1. V dropped 0 bases and J dropped 1; count of bases not matched to a gene: 16. Germline V gene sequence: CDR1 SGHRS, CDR2 YFSETQ. This CDR3 is built from 20 residues. Supplemented by reference TRBV5-1 and TRBJ1-1, the full variable domain reads KAGVTQTPRYLIKTRGQQVTLSCSPISGHRSVSWYQQTPGQGLQFLFEYFSETQRNKGNFPGRFSGRQFSNSRSEMNVSTLELGDSALYLCASSLEVRDRVRGWNTEAFFGQGTRLTVV.

The rearrangement uses TRBV4-3 and TRBJ2-1, with 9 nucleotides matching TRBD2. J gave up 7 bases and V 0 bases, and 7 bases lay outside the gene matches. Germline values: CDR1 LGHNA, CDR2 YSLEER. This CDR3 spans 16 amino acids. The CDR3 here is CASSQDRSSGKNEQFF. For the CDR3, the DNA is TGCGCCAGCAGCCAAGATCGGTCTAGCGGGAAAAATGAGCAGTTCTTC.

CDR3 in DNA: TGTGCCACCCCCAGGGGGTTCACCGGGGAGCTGTTTTTT. It encodes CATPRGFTGELFF. V gene TRBV13 combines with J gene TRBJ2-2; 7 bases align to TRBD1. V lost 10 bases, J lost 4 bases, and 6 bases stayed unmatched. The CDR3 runs to 13 residues. Germline lookup yields CDR1 PRHDT and CDR2 FYEKMQ (reference sequence).

This clone has more than one count but fewer than ten. The CDR3 DNA reads as TGTGCCAGCAGTGAAGCGCGACAGGGGGAAGGCTACACCTTC. This gives the protein CASSEARQGEGYTF. V usage is TRBV2 and J usage is TRBJ1-2, with 9 bases lining up with TRBD1. Germline values: CDR1 SNHLY, CDR2 FYNNEI. The V gene end was trimmed by 0 bases and the J gene end by 8 bases; junction bases not matched to a gene: 4. The CDR3 sequence is 14 residues long. Drawing the rest from reference TRBV2 and TRBJ1-2, the complete variable domain is EPEVTQTPSHQVTQMGQEVILRCVPISNHLYFYWYRQILGQKVEFLVSFYNNEISEKSEIFDDQFSVERPDGSNFTLKIRSTKLEDSAMYFCASSEARQGEGYTFGSGTRLTVV.

Only one count was recorded for this clone. This chain uses TRBV30 with TRBJ1-1, with D unclear. This CDR3 contains 11 residues. Trimming took 2 bases from V and 7 from J, leaving 8 bases between them. Germline-derived CDR1 and CDR2 are GTSNPN and SVGIG (reference sequence). The CDR3, as DNA: TGTGCCTGGAGTCGGGGTTATGAAGCTTTCTTT. The encoded protein is CAWSRGYEAFF. Using reference TRBV30 and TRBJ1-1 for the parts outside the CDR3, the full variable domain is SQTIHQWPATLVQPVGSPLSLECTVEGTSNPNLYWYRQAAGRGLQLLFYSVGIGQISSEVPQNLSASRPQDRQFILSSKKLLLSDSGFYLCAWSRGYEAFFGQGTRLTVV.

The gene calls are TRBV5-4 and TRBJ1-2; TRBD1 matches at 9 bases. Per the germline V gene, CDR1 is SGHNT and CDR2 is YYREEE (reference sequence). V lost 3 bases and J lost 1; bases outside the gene matches: 10. The CDR3 runs 17 residues. CDR3 coding DNA: TGTGCCAGCAGCTCCGGGACAGGGTCACGTTATAACTATGGCTACACCTTC. Protein product: CASSSGTGSRYNYGYTF.

The chain couples TRBV18 to TRBJ2-5, with D unclear. Trimming stripped 5 bases from V and 1 base from J, with 5 bases between. Germline V gives CDR1 KGHSH, CDR2 LQKENI. CDR3 length: 12 residues. The CDR3 here is CASSNSQETQYF. Written as DNA, the CDR3 is TGTGCCAGCTCAAACTCCCAAGAGACCCAGTACTTC.

This chain links TRBV23-1 with TRBJ2-5; a weak D match, TRBD1 (6 bases). TRBV23-1 is an open reading frame, and its role is uncertain. V lost 7 bases to trimming and J lost 2 bases, with 17 bases between them. This CDR3 comprises 15 residues. The CDR3 nucleotides read TGCGCCAGCACCATTCGACAGGACCTGCAAGAGACCCAGTACTTC. Protein product: CASTIRQDLQETQYF.

V usage is TRBV4-3 and J usage is TRBJ1-2; 10 nucleotides line up with TRBD1. The CDR3 is 16 residues long. With V trimmed by 1 base and J by 11 bases, 13 bases remained unmatched. Germline V gene lookup returns CDR1 LGHNA and CDR2 YSLEER. DNA of the CDR3: TGCGCCAGCAGCCAAGCTTTCAGACAGGGGGCGATCAGTTACACCTTC. It translates to CASSQAFRQGAISYTF.

In this sample, this clone turned up once. V is TRBV9 and J is TRBJ2-7, with 8 bases identical to TRBD2. The germline CDR1 and CDR2 sequences are SGDLS and YYNGEE. J gave up 4 bases and V 3 bases, and 9 bases lay outside the gene matches. This CDR3 comprises 15 residues. This chain's CDR3 is CASSATSGGAYEQYF. DNA of the CDR3: TGTGCCAGCAGCGCCACTAGCGGAGGGGCGTACGAGCAGTACTTC.

This sequence joins TRBV5-4 and TRBJ2-7; the D gene is possibly TRBD1 (5 bases). Germline V gene lookup returns CDR1 SGHNT and CDR2 YYREEE (reference sequence). Trimming cost V 4 bases and J 5 bases, with 13 bases left between them. The CDR3 consists of 13 residues. The CDR3: CASSPPQGDEQYF. The CDR3 DNA reads TGTGCCAGCAGCCCCCCGCAGGGCGACGAGCAGTACTTC.

This chain connects TRBV7-2 to TRBJ1-1; tentatively, D is TRBD1 (5 bases). Germline V gene lookup returns CDR1 SGHTA and CDR2 FQGNSA. V lost 7 bases, J lost 5 bases, and 20 bases lay in between. This CDR3 comprises 15 residues. The CDR3 bases are TGTGCCAGCACCACGCGGGGTTTTGGGGGGACTGAAGCTTTCTTT. This translates into CASTTRGFGGTEAFF.